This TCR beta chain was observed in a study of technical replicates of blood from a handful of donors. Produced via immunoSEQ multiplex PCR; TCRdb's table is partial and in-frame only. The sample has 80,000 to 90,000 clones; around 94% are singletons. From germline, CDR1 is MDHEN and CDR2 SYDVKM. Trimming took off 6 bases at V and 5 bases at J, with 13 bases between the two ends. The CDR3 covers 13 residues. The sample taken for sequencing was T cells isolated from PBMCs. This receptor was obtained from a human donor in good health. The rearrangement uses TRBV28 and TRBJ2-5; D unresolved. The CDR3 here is CASSPSSRETQYF. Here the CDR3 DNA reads TGTGCCAGCAGCCCCTCGAGTCGTGAGACCCAGTACTTC.